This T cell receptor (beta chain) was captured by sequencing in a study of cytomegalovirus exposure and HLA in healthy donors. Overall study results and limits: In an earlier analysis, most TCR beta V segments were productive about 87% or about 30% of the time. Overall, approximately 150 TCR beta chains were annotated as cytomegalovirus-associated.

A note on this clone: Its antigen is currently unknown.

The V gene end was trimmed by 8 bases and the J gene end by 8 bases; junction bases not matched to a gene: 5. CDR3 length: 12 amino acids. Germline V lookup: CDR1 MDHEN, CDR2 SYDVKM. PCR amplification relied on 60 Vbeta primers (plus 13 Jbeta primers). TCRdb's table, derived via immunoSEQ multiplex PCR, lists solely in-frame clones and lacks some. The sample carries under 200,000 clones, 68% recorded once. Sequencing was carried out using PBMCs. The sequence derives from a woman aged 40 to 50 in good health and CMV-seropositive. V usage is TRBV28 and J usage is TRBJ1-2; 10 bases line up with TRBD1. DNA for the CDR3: TGTGCCAGCGGGACAGGGGCATTCGGCTACACCTTC. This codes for CASGTGAFGYTF.